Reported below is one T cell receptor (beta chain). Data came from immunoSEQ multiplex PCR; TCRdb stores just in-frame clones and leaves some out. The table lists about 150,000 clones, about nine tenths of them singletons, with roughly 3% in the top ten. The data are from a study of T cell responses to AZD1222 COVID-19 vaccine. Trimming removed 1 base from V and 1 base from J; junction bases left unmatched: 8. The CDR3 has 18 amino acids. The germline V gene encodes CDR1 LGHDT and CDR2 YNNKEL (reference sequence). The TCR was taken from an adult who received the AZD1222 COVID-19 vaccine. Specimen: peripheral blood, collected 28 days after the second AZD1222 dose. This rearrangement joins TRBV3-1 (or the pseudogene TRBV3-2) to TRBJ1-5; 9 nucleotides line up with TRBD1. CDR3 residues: CASSQAGTGSGSNQPQHF. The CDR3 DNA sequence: TGTGCCAGCAGCCAAGCGGGGACAGGGTCTGGGAGCAATCAGCCCCAGCATTTT.